A selection of T cell receptor beta chains follows, all from one sample in a study of a mutant IDH1 vaccine in newly diagnosed glioma. No antigen has been identified for these receptors. The assay was immunoSEQ multiplex PCR, and TCRdb's table has in-frame clones only and misses some. The sample has tens of thousands of clones; 84% are singletons. The specimen was PBMCs, collected from a glioma patient whose treatment included an IDH1 peptide vaccine. These receptor sequences come from a man aged 30-40 years with glioma. CDR3s include the opening cysteine and the closing phenylalanine or tryptophan. The D gene is left open where the match is weak. Expanded clones are given a class, and other clones once, few, many or no size at all.

D	size	J	V	DNA	CDR3
.	.	TRBJ1-6	TRBV2	TGTGCCAGCAGAGCAAGGGGAACAGATGGTTCACCCCTCCACTTT	CASRARGTDGSPLHF
.	.	TRBJ1-2	TRBV19	TGTGCCAGTAGGCCGGGGGGTAACTATGGCTACACCTTC	CASRPGGNYGYTF
.	.	TRBJ2-3	TRBV14	TGTGCCAGCAGCCAAGTGCAGGGTTCAGATACGCAGTATTTT	CASSQVQGSDTQYF
.	.	TRBJ1-2	TRBV9	TGTGCCAGCAGCGCTAACACCCTTTCGGACTACACCTTC	CASSANTLSDYTF
TRBD2	.	TRBJ2-5	TRBV4-2	TGTGCCAGCAGCCCCACAGGCGGGGGGCCCCAAGAGACCCAGTACTTC	CASSPTGGGPQETQYF
TRBD1	.	TRBJ1-2	TRBV7-8	TGTGCCAGCAGCCGGACAGGGTCCGAGGGCTATGGCTACACCTTC	CASSRTGSEGYGYTF
.	.	TRBJ2-7	TRBV6-6	TGTGCCAGCATGGTGGGCGCCTACGAGCAGTACTTC	CASMVGAYEQYF
.	.	TRBJ2-5	TRBV25-1	TGTGCCAGCAGTGAGTCGGTGGGAAGGCGAGAGACCCAGTACTTC	CASSESVGRRETQYF
.	once	TRBJ2-1	TRBV4-3	TGCGCCAGCAGCCTCGGGTCCTACAATGAGCAGTTCTTC	CASSLGSYNEQFF
TRBD1	once	TRBJ2-7	TRBV2	TGTGCCAGCAGTGCAGACAGGGTGCTCAGTTGGGAACGCGAGCAGTACTTC	CASSADRVLSWEREQYF
.	.	TRBJ1-5	TRBV28	TGTGCCAGCAGTCACAGGGCCCAGCATTTT	CASSHRAQHF
TRBD2	.	TRBJ2-3	TRBV27	TGTGCCAGCAGCTGGCGGGGGACCTTCACAGATACGCAGTATTTT	CASSWRGTFTDTQYF
TRBD2	.	TRBJ2-1	TRBV30	TGTGCCTGGAGTGGAGACGTTTCGTGGGACTACCGCTACAATGAGCAGTTCTTC	CAWSGDVSWDYRYNEQFF
.	.	TRBJ1-1	TRBV19	TGTGCCAGTAGTTACAACGTGATGAACACTGAAGCTTTCTTT	CASSYNVMNTEAFF
TRBD1	.	TRBJ1-1	TRBV6-5	TGTGCCAGCAGTGGTACAGGGGGGAGTGAAGCTTTCTTT	CASSGTGGSEAFF
TRBD1	.	TRBJ1-5	TRBV6-5	TGTGCCAGCAGTTCCCTGGACAGGGGGCAGCCCCAGCATTTT	CASSSLDRGQPQHF
.	.	TRBJ1-2	TRBV5-5	TGTGCCAGCAGCCTCGATCGTTATGGCTACACCTTC	CASSLDRYGYTF
.	.	TRBJ1-1	TRBV29-1	TGCAGCGTTGATGGCAGGGAGGACGCTGAAGCTTTCTTT	CSVDGREDAEAFF
.	.	TRBJ2-7	TRBV7-6	TGTGCCAGCAGCTTAGCCTCTACAGGCCCCTACGAGCAGTACTTC	CASSLASTGPYEQYF
.	.	TRBJ1-6	TRBV7-8	TGTGCCAGCAGCTTCGGGGGGCGTTCACCCCTCCACTTT	CASSFGGRSPLHF
.	.	TRBJ1-1	TRBV6-6	TGTGCCAGCAGGGGACGGGGGTTGTCGGACACTGAAGCTTTCTTT	CASRGRGLSDTEAFF
TRBD1	.	TRBJ1-1	TRBV19	TGTGCCAGTAGCCTGACAGGGAATACTGAAGCTTTCTTT	CASSLTGNTEAFF
.	.	TRBJ2-3	TRBV11-3	TGTGCCAGCAGCCCCGGGGCTAACCGATTGGGTGCAGATACGCAGTATTTT	CASSPGANRLGADTQYF
.	.	TRBJ2-3	TRBV13	TGTGCCAGCAGCCCTTCAAGCGGGAGCACAGATACGCAGTATTTT	CASSPSSGSTDTQYF
TRBD2	.	TRBJ2-3	TRBV6-4	TGTGCCAGTAGAAAGGACAGGGAACTAGCGGGGGATCCTATCACAGATACGCAGTATTTT	CASRKDRELAGDPITDTQYF
TRBD1	.	TRBJ2-2	TRBV4-2	TGTGCCAGCGGGACAGGCGGTTACGGGGAGCTGTTTTTT	CASGTGGYGELFF
TRBD2	.	TRBJ2-1	TRBV29-1	TGCAGCGTTGGGGGGACTAGCGGGATCTCCTACAATGAGCAGTTCTTC	CSVGGTSGISYNEQFF
TRBD1	.	TRBJ2-7	TRBV5-1	TGCGCCAGCAGCTCGAGACAGGGTTCCTACGAGCAGTACTTC	CASSSRQGSYEQYF
.	.	TRBJ2-3	TRBV6-1	TGTGCCAGTCACTGGTCTCGTTCCTCAGATACGCAGTATTTT	CASHWSRSSDTQYF
TRBD1	.	TRBJ1-2	TRBV5-1	TGCGCCAGCAGCTTGGTAGGAGGGGACAGGGTAAACTATGGCTACACCTTC	CASSLVGGDRVNYGYTF
TRBD2	.	TRBJ2-5	TRBV7-2	TGTGCCAGCAGCCTAGCGGGTTTACAAGAGACCCAGTACTTC	CASSLAGLQETQYF
.	.	TRBJ2-2	TRBV5-1	TGCGCCAGCAGCTTGATGCAGGGGCCCACCGGGGAGCTGTTTTTT	CASSLMQGPTGELFF
.	.	TRBJ2-1	TRBV7-9	TGTGCCAGCAGCTTAGTTAACGGGAGAAAGAATGAGCAGTTCTTC	CASSLVNGRKNEQFF
TRBD1	.	TRBJ2-2	TRBV18	TGTGCCAGCTCACCAGGACAGGGGGCTGGCGGGGAGCTGTTTTTT	CASSPGQGAGGELFF
.	.	TRBJ2-3	TRBV28	TGTGCCAGCCAATACCCGGGGACTAGCACAGATACGCAGTATTTT	CASQYPGTSTDTQYF
TRBD1	.	TRBJ2-7	TRBV5-4	TGTGCCAGCAGCTCCGGACAGGCGGCCTACGAGCAGTACTTC	CASSSGQAAYEQYF
.	.	TRBJ2-5	TRBV28	TGTGCCAGCATGAAAGCTGAGACCCAGTACTTC	CASMKAETQYF
.	.	TRBJ2-7	TRBV9	TGTGCCAGCAGCGTAGAGGGCAGGTTCTACGAGCAGTACTTC	CASSVEGRFYEQYF
.	.	TRBJ1-6	TRBV19	TGTGCCAGTAGCTCCGGGGGCAGTTCACCCCTCCACTTT	CASSSGGSSPLHF
.	.	TRBJ1-2	TRBV9	TGTGCCAGCAGCCCTGACGGAATATCTAACTATGGCTACACCTTC	CASSPDGISNYGYTF
.	once	TRBJ1-5	TRBV7-6	TGTGCCAGCAGCTCGGACAACCATCAGCCCCAGCATTTT	CASSSDNHQPQHF
.	.	TRBJ1-5	TRBV18	TGTGCCATTTCCATTGGGGGGGGAGATCAGCCCCAGCATTTT	CAISIGGGDQPQHF
.	.	TRBJ1-6	TRBV18	TGTGCCAGCTCACCGGAGCAGGGATATTCACCCCTCCACTTT	CASSPEQGYSPLHF
.	.	TRBJ1-1	TRBV6-5	TGTGCCAGCAGCACACTGTATGGTACTGAAGCTTTCTTT	CASSTLYGTEAFF
TRBD2	.	TRBJ2-2	TRBV5-6	TGTGCCAGCAGCTTTGGACTAGCGGGAGGCGGGGAGCTGTTTTTT	CASSFGLAGGGELFF
.	.	TRBJ1-6	TRBV5-1	TGCGCCAGCAGCTTGGTGGAAGAAAATTCACCCCTCCACTTT	CASSLVEENSPLHF
TRBD1	.	TRBJ2-7	TRBV6-1	TGTGCCAGCAGTCGGGACAGCCTATGGCAGTACTTC	CASSRDSLWQYF
.	.	TRBJ1-5	TRBV28	TGTGCCAGTAAGGGGATTAGCAATCAGCCCCAGCATTTT	CASKGISNQPQHF
.	.	TRBJ1-2	TRBV7-5	TGTGTCAGAAGCTTAGGGGGGGCGGGTGGCTACACCTTC	CVRSLGGAGGYTF
.	few	TRBJ2-1	TRBV2	TGTGCCAGCAGTGAGGTAGGAGGGGAGCAGTTCTTC	CASSEVGGEQFF
.	.	TRBJ2-2	TRBV19	TGTGCCGTTCGAATGGGGCAGGGGAGCACCGGGGAGCTGTTTTTT	CAVRMGQGSTGELFF
.	once	TRBJ1-1	TRBV19	TGTGCCAGTAGTGTTCGCTTAGAACAGGGAACCGAAGCTTTCTTT	CASSVRLEQGTEAFF
.	.	TRBJ2-1	TRBV28	TGTGCCAGCAGTTTTGTTCTTGTGGGGCGGCCAGACGATGAGCAGTTCTTC	CASSFVLVGRPDDEQFF
TRBD1	.	TRBJ1-6	TRBV14	TGTGCCAGCAGCCAAGGGGTCTCAGGGGGAAGGAGCTCCTATAATTCACCCCTCCACTTT	CASSQGVSGGRSSYNSPLHF
.	.	TRBJ2-1	TRBV7-6	TGTGCCAGCAGCTTAGGGGGCCTCGAGCAGTTCTTC	CASSLGGLEQFF